Each of the 9 T cell receptor beta chains below was sequenced from the same sample in a study of spatial heterogeneity in lung cancer. Time point specified: sample taken at primary tumor resection. Whole RNA was taken from tumor, nontumor lung or frozen PBMC; it was then sequenced unsorted. TCRdb re-analysed the 5' RACE reads in MiXCR, keeping a single row per CDR3 protein. The table has around 26,000 distinct CDR3 sequences, approximately 7% seen once; the top ten hold 14%. The sequencing here drew on PBMCs, taken at surgery. Receptor source: a male donor with early-stage non-small cell lung cancer.

This clonotype came up many times. V and J are TRBV14 and TRBJ2-1; D not certain. Per the germline V gene, CDR1 is SGHDN and CDR2 is FVKESK. This CDR3 contains 16 residues. V was trimmed by 1 base and J by 10 bases, leaving 20 bases between them. The CDR3 coding sequence is TGTGCCAGCAGCCAAGTAGGTCTCAGCTCACTCCTCGAGCAGTTCTTC. Its translation: CASSQVGLSSLLEQFF.

In this sample, this clonotype turned up many times. The genes are TRBV6-2 or TRBV6-3 and TRBJ2-1; 16 bases align to TRBD2. Germline assignment: CDR1 MNHEY and CDR2 SVGEGT. This CDR3 has 17 residues. V trimming: 2 bases; J trimming: 6 bases; junction bases outside the gene matches: 4. CDR3 sequence (DNA): TGTGCCAGCAGTTACGCCGGGACTAGCGGGAGGGGCAATGAGCAGTTCTTC. Residues: CASSYAGTSGRGNEQFF.

This clonotype was seen many times. DNA for the CDR3: TGTGCCAGCACGGGAGGGGGCGCGGCGGTAACTGAAGCTTTCTTT. Translation: CASTGGGAAVTEAFF. The genes are TRBV2 and TRBJ1-1; 7 bases are shared with TRBD1. The V and J ends lost 7 bases and 5 bases, in that order; junction bases with no gene match: 13. The germline CDR1 and CDR2 sequences are SNHLY and FYNNEI. The length of the CDR3 is 15 residues.

This clonotype occurred a few times. The gene calls are TRBV11-2 and TRBJ2-7; possible D gene TRBD2, 7 bases. This CDR3 region has 15 residues. The V gene's germline CDR1 is SGHAT and CDR2 FQNNGV. V was clipped by 8 bases and J by 6 bases, with 23 bases between them. CDR3 protein: CASSSGGGSRGEQYF. CDR3 DNA sequence: TGTGCCAGCTCCTCTGGCGGCGGGAGCAGGGGCGAGCAGTACTTC.

The chain recombines TRBV7-2 with TRBJ2-1; 7 bases fit TRBD1. This CDR3 contains 14 residues. The V and J ends lost 1 base and 7 bases, in that order; junction bases with no gene match: 4. The germline CDR1 and CDR2 sequences are SGHTA and FQGNSA. The CDR3 DNA reads TGTGCCAGCAGCTTAGGACAGGGTTGGAATGAGCAGTTCTTC. Residues: CASSLGQGWNEQFF.

This chain connects TRBV6-1 to TRBJ2-3; the match to TRBD2 covers 7 bases. CDR1 is MNHNS, CDR2 SASEGT, per germline. The CDR3 contains 14 residues. The V gene end was trimmed by 3 bases and the J gene end by 7 bases; junction bases not matched to a gene: 7. The CDR3 DNA reads TGTGCCAGCAGTGAGACTAGCAGCCAGAATACGCAGTATTTT. Its protein is CASSETSSQNTQYF.

This clonotype is medium-sized by share. The V call is TRBV10-3, the J call TRBJ2-7; D possibly corresponds to TRBD1 (5 bases). The CDR3 runs to 14 residues. Per germline, CDR1 ENHRY and CDR2 SYGVKD. Trimming took off 10 bases at V and 0 bases at J, with 16 bases between the two ends. CDR3 nucleotides: TGTGCCACCCATCCAGGGTTTCCCTCCTACGAGCAGTACGTC. This sequence encodes CATHPGFPSYEQYV.

This clonotype was seen repeatedly, ten times or more. This rearrangement joins TRBV10-3 to TRBJ2-2; 9 nucleotides match TRBD2. Germline CDR1 and CDR2: ENHRY and SYGVKD. The junction had 7 bases not matched to a gene; V was cut back by 4 bases and J by 7 bases. The CDR3 has 15 amino acids. CDR3 protein: CAISGVVAGDGELFF. The CDR3 DNA reads as TGTGCCATCAGTGGAGTGGTAGCGGGAGACGGGGAGCTGTTTTTT.

The table lists this clonotype with a few counts. The chain is built from TRBV6-5 and TRBJ2-5; D is undetermined. The CDR3 runs to 14 residues. The V end lost 2 bases, the J end lost 0 bases, and 7 bases lay between the germline ends. Germline assignment: CDR1 MNHEY and CDR2 SVGAGI. CDR3 sequence reads: CASSYERHQETQYF. The DNA of the CDR3 is TGTGCCAGCAGTTACGAGCGCCACCAAGAGACCCAGTACTTC.